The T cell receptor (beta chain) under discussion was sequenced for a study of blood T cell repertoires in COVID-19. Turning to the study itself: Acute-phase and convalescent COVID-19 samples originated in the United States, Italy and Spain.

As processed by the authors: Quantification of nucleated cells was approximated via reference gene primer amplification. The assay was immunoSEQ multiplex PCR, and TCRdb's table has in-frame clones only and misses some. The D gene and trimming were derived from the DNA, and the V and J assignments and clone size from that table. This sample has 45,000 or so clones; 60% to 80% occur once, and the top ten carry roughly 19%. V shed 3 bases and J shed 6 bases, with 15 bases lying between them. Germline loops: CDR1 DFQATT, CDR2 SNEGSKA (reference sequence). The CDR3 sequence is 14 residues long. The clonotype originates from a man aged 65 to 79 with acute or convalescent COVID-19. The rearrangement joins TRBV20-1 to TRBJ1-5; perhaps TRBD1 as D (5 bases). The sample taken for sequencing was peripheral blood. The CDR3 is CSASSGRTSQPQHF. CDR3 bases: TGCAGTGCTAGTTCAGGGCGCACGAGTCAGCCCCAGCATTTT.